These 24 T cell receptor beta chains share one sample of origin, sequenced in a study of blood T cell repertoires in COVID-19. Produced via immunoSEQ multiplex PCR; TCRdb's table is partial and in-frame only. The table includes fewer than 150,000 clones, more than 80% detected once. Material: PBMCs or T cells enriched from blood (not recorded which). These receptors came from a woman aged 18-35 years who had been exposed to COVID-19.

Comments on this clone: The identical CDR3 is also encoded by other nucleotide sequences in the sample. The genes are TRBV6-2 or TRBV6-3 and TRBJ2-5, with D unclear. This CDR3 spans 13 amino acids. Trimming stripped 0 bases from V and 2 bases from J, with 4 bases between. CDR1 is MNHEY and CDR2 is SVGEGT in the germline V gene. CDR3 DNA: TGTGCCAGCAGTTACTCGTATCAAGAGACCCAGTACTTC. This sequence encodes CASSYSYQETQYF.

This sequence joins TRBV12-3 or TRBV12-4 and TRBJ2-5; 8 bases fit TRBD2. This CDR3 has 13 residues. The V gene end was trimmed by 3 bases and the J gene end by 7 bases; junction bases not matched to a gene: 4. The DNA of the CDR3 is TGTGCCAGCAGTTTTTTCGGGGGGGGGACCCAGTACTTC. Its translation is CASSFFGGGTQYF.

The chain combines TRBV20-1 with TRBJ2-5; D gene uncertain. This CDR3 has 11 amino acids. Germline V gene lookup returns CDR1 DFQATT and CDR2 SNEGSKA (reference sequence). Trimming removed 1 base at V and 5 bases at J, with 5 bases between. CDR3 coding DNA: TGCAGTGCTAGAGTTCGTGAGACCCAGTACTTC. It specifies CSARVRETQYF.

This clone was seen a handful of times. This chain uses TRBV28 with TRBJ1-6; 7 nucleotides agree with TRBD1. CDR3 length: 15 residues. CDR1 MDHEN and CDR2 SYDVKM come from the germline V gene. J was trimmed by 6 bases and V by 3 bases; bases with no gene match: 5. The DNA for the CDR3 is TGTGCCAGCAGTTTTGGGGGACAGTTTAATTCACCCCTCCACTTT. It encodes CASSFGGQFNSPLHF.

The J gene is TRBJ1-4, the V gene TRBV23-1, with TRBD1 identical over 7 bases. TRBV23-1 is an open reading frame whose function is uncertain. V gave up 0 bases and J gave up 0 bases; unmatched junction bases: 22. The CDR3 sequence is 23 residues long. CDR3 region: CASSQSRRGRSLSRISTNEKLFF. The DNA of the CDR3 is TGCGCCAGCAGTCAATCGAGAAGGGGGCGGTCATTAAGCCGAATTTCAACTAATGAAAAACTGTTTTTT.

This chain connects TRBV5-1 to TRBJ2-7, with 9 nucleotides matching TRBD1. The CDR3 sequence is 14 residues long. The ends lost 4 bases at V and 6 bases at J; junction bases unmatched: 8. From germline, CDR1 is SGHRS and CDR2 YFSETQ. The CDR3 spells CASSTPGQGGEQYF. In DNA form, the CDR3 reads TGCGCCAGCAGCACACCGGGACAGGGTGGCGAGCAGTACTTC.

The CDR3 is CATSSTTDYAGGHDEQFF. DNA for the CDR3: TGTGCCACCAGCAGTACCACCGACTATGCGGGAGGGCACGATGAGCAGTTCTTC. The chain uses TRBV15 and TRBJ2-1, with 9 bases lining up with TRBD2. Germline CDR1 is LNHNV and CDR2 is YYDKDF (reference sequence). The ends lost 3 bases at V and 8 bases at J; junction bases unmatched: 17. This CDR3 region has 18 residues.

This sequence joins TRBV3-1 (or the pseudogene TRBV3-2) and TRBJ2-5; weak D call: TRBD2 (5 bases). CDR3 length: 13 residues. V was pared by 7 bases and J by 9 bases, with 18 bases between. Germline CDR1 reads LGHDT; CDR2 reads YNNKEL (reference sequence). The CDR3 DNA is TGTGCCAGCACACTGTCCGGGCCCGGGGCCCAGTACTTC. Protein sequence: CASTLSGPGAQYF.

This sequence joins TRBV19 and TRBJ1-1; D call uncertain. CDR3 length: 13 residues. Trimming removed 5 bases at V and 1 base at J, with 8 bases between. CDR1 LNHDA and CDR2 SQIVND come from the germline V gene (reference sequence). Written as DNA, the CDR3 is TGTGCCAGTAGTGGTCAGAAGAACACTGAAGCTTTCTTT. Amino acids: CASSGQKNTEAFF.

This chain connects TRBV4-1 to TRBJ2-3; TRBD1 aligns across 11 bases. CDR3 size: 18 residues. The junction had 9 bases not matched to a gene; V was cut back by 1 base and J by 3 bases. Germline CDR1 and CDR2: MGHRA and YSYEKL. CDR3 DNA sequence: TGCGCCAGCAGCCAAGTAACCATGGGGACAGGGGGAACAGATACGCAGTATTTT. It translates to CASSQVTMGTGGTDTQYF.

This chain uses TRBV3-1 (or the pseudogene TRBV3-2) with TRBJ2-1; 10 nucleotides agree with TRBD2. Germline V gene data show CDR1 as LGHDT and CDR2 as YNNKEL (reference sequence). Trimming cost V 8 bases and J 3 bases; bases outside gene matches: 10. The CDR3 covers 16 residues. The CDR3 DNA follows: TGTGCCAGCCGGAGGGCTAGCGGGAGTAGCTACAATGAGCAGTTCTTC. Translated, it gives CASRRASGSSYNEQFF.

The gene calls are TRBV20-1 and TRBJ2-7, with D tentatively TRBD1 (5 bases). CDR3 size: 11 residues. The germline gives CDR1 DFQATT, CDR2 SNEGSKA (reference sequence). CDR3 bases: TGCAGGCTAGGGGATGACTACGAGCAGTACTTC. This sequence encodes CRLGDDYEQYF.

The rearrangement uses TRBV29-1 and TRBJ2-3; TRBD1 matches 9 bases. Germline lookup yields CDR1 SQVTM and CDR2 ANQGSEA. The ends lost 4 bases at V and 2 bases at J; junction bases unmatched: 4. CDR3 size: 14 residues. The DNA of the CDR3 is TGCAGCGTTGTTGGGACAGGGAACACAGATACGCAGTATTTT. Translating it yields CSVVGTGNTDTQYF.

The rearrangement uses TRBV28 and TRBJ2-7, with TRBD2 identical over 7 bases. The germline gives CDR1 MDHEN, CDR2 SYDVKM. The CDR3 covers 15 residues. Trimming removed 6 bases from V and 7 bases from J; junction bases left unmatched: 15. The CDR3 here is CASSTSREGPREQYF. As DNA, the CDR3 is TGTGCCAGCAGCACCTCGAGGGAGGGCCCTCGGGAGCAGTACTTC.

The table lists this clone with a count of one. The CDR3 loop reads CASSEYGDGYTF. The CDR3 nucleotides read TGTGCCAGCAGTGAATACGGGGATGGCTACACCTTC. This chain joins TRBV6-1 and TRBJ1-2; no clear D gene. V lost 2 bases, J lost 6 bases, and 7 bases lay in between. Germline CDR1 reads MNHNS; CDR2 reads SASEGT. This CDR3 region has 12 residues.

This clone was recorded a few times. The gene calls are TRBV25-1 and TRBJ2-7; TRBD1 matches 9 bases. CDR3 size: 12 residues. CDR1 MGHDK and CDR2 SYGVNS come from the germline V gene. Trimming cost V 8 bases and J 5 bases; bases outside gene matches: 4. CDR3 sequence reads: CASAGQGNEQYF. CDR3 in DNA: TGTGCCAGCGCGGGACAGGGAAACGAGCAGTACTTC.

The V and J genes are TRBV28 and TRBJ2-2; D perhaps matches TRBD1 (5 bases). The germline V gene encodes CDR1 MDHEN and CDR2 SYDVKM. The CDR3 consists of 15 residues. V shed 2 bases and J shed 4 bases, with 11 bases lying between them. CDR3 sequence reads: CASSLGQGSTGELFF. The DNA for the CDR3 is TGTGCCAGCAGTTTAGGTCAGGGTAGCACCGGGGAGCTGTTTTTT.

The V gene is TRBV18, the J gene TRBJ2-2; D perhaps matches TRBD1 (6 bases). The germline CDR1 and CDR2 sequences are KGHSH and LQKENI. The CDR3 sequence is 16 residues long. The V end was cut by 2 bases, the J end by 0 bases, with 10 bases between. The CDR3, as DNA: TGTGCCAGCTCACCATATACAGGGCCGAACACCGGGGAGCTGTTTTTT. This gives the protein CASSPYTGPNTGELFF.

The chain is built from TRBV5-8 and TRBJ2-1; maybe TRBD1 (5 bases). CDR1 SGHTS and CDR2 YDEGEE come from the germline V gene. Trimming took 4 bases from V and 10 from J, leaving 12 bases between them. The CDR3 is 12 amino acids. The CDR3 DNA reads TGTGCCAGCAGCCCGAACCAGGGAGAGCAGTTCTTC. Protein product: CASSPNQGEQFF.

This clone was detected a few times. The V gene is TRBV9, the J gene TRBJ1-1; TRBD1 matches at 12 bases. The CDR3 is 14 residues long. With 3 bases clipped from V and 7 bases from J, the junction kept 4 bases outside the gene matches. The germline CDR1 and CDR2 sequences are SGDLS and YYNGEE. CDR3 nucleotides: TGTGCCAGCAGCGAGGGACAGGGGGCCCGTGAAGCTTTCTTT. Translated: CASSEGQGAREAFF.

The rearrangement links TRBV3-1 (or the pseudogene TRBV3-2) to TRBJ2-3; 10 bases are a match to TRBD2. The germline V gene has CDR1 LGHDT and CDR2 YNNKEL (reference sequence). CDR3 length: 16 amino acids. Trimming removed 4 bases from V and 1 base from J; junction bases left unmatched: 5. The CDR3 DNA reads as TGTGCCAGCAGCCGACGGACTAGCGGTCGCACAGATACGCAGTATTTT. As protein: CASSRRTSGRTDTQYF.

The V gene is TRBV2, the J gene TRBJ2-4; TRBD1 is a possible D gene (5 bases). Trimming took off 2 bases at V and 2 bases at J, with 10 bases between the two ends. CDR1 SNHLY and CDR2 FYNNEI come from the germline V gene. The CDR3 is 15 residues long. CDR3 DNA sequence: TGTGCCAGCAGTGAACAGGGTTTCTCCAAAAACATTCAGTACTTC. It specifies CASSEQGFSKNIQYF.

The gene calls are TRBV19 and TRBJ2-1; tentative D call: TRBD2 (5 bases). In germline, CDR1 is LNHDA, CDR2 SQIVND (reference sequence). The CDR3 consists of 14 residues. V shed 9 bases and J shed 7 bases, with 19 bases lying between them. The CDR3 nucleotides are TGTGCCAGCTGGGGAAGGGAGAGCTCTAATGAGCAGTTCTTC. It encodes CASWGRESSNEQFF.

The genes are TRBV5-6 and TRBJ1-2; D might be TRBD1 (6 bases). Deletions cut 0 bases from V and 4 bases from J, with 13 bases between. Germline CDR1 SGHDT, CDR2 YYEEEE. The CDR3 is made up of 15 amino acids. CDR3 coding DNA: TGTGCCAGCAGCTTGGACAGGGAGATGATCTATGGCTACACCTTC. It yields the protein CASSLDREMIYGYTF.